This entry features one TCR beta chain sequence. Its antigen is currently unknown. Each PCR contained spiked synthetic TR CDR3 controls spanning every V-J pairing. Sequenced by immunoSEQ multiplex PCR; TCRdb stores in-frame clones only, minus some. Of about 25,000 clones in the sample, around 90% were seen once. The sample comes from a study of multiple sclerosis patients with progressive multifocal leukoencephalopathy. Study outcomes and limitations: Less diverse TRB repertoires were suggested in most PML patients. Expanded clones at PML onset predated and persisted through natalizumab therapy.

The time point was: about a year of natalizumab therapy. The control group, sampled over time, had multiple sclerosis, received natalizumab and did not develop PML. CDR1 and CDR2 (germline): MGHRA, YSYEKL. This CDR3 comprises 17 residues. Trimming removed 4 bases from V and 0 bases from J, with 15 bases in between. The rearrangement links TRBV4-1 to TRBJ2-2; no reliable D call. Sequences were derived from PBMCs, sampled from a patient treated with natalizumab. The source is a man younger than 40 with multiple sclerosis. The CDR3 nucleotides are TGCGCCAGCAGCCGACCCGCTTCGGCGCCGAACACCGGGGAGCTGTTTTTT. Translating gives CASSRPASAPNTGELFF.